Listed below are T cell receptor beta chains from one sample, sequenced in a study of OX40 agonist ivuxolimab in advanced cancers. Assay: immunoSEQ multiplex PCR; the TCRdb copy retains only in-frame clones and omits some. The sample contains around 63,000 clones, 75% to 90% of which appear only once. The source was CD4+ or CD8+ T cells sorted from blood, collected in a trial of the OX40 agonist ivuxolimab. The receptors originated from an adult with an advanced solid tumor such as melanoma, head and neck, liver or kidney cancer. CDR3s include the opening cysteine and the closing phenylalanine or tryptophan. D genes are given only for firm matches. Size is omitted from some rows. Given values are once, few, many or a class for expanded clones.

j_call,d_call,v_call,clone_size,cdr3_aa,cdr3_nt
TRBJ2-1,TRBD2,TRBV7-3,-,CASSLTGVIAGDNEQFF,TGTGCCAGCAGCTTAACTGGGGTAATAGCGGGTGACAATGAGCAGTTCTTC
TRBJ1-5,-,TRBV19,-,CASREQGSNQPQHF,TGTGCCAGTAGGGAGCAGGGTAGCAATCAGCCCCAGCATTTT
TRBJ1-5,-,TRBV5-8,-,CASSSQSNQPQHF,TGTGCCAGCAGCTCGCAGAGCAATCAGCCCCAGCATTTT
TRBJ1-1,TRBD1,TRBV7-2,-,CASSFTGVNTEAFF,TGTGCCAGCAGTTTTACAGGGGTGAACACTGAAGCTTTCTTT
TRBJ2-1,TRBD1,TRBV5-1,-,CASSLQGAEPLFF,TGCGCCAGCAGCTTACAGGGGGCAGAACCCCTGTTCTTC
TRBJ2-7,-,TRBV18,-,CASRRVSSYEQYF,TGTGCCAGCCGCCGGGTCAGCTCCTACGAGCAGTACTTC
TRBJ2-3,TRBD1,TRBV7-9,-,CASSSYDRGTDTQYF,TGTGCCAGCAGCTCTTACGACAGGGGCACAGATACGCAGTATTTT
TRBJ2-1,TRBD2,TRBV9,-,CASSVRTSGGNEQFF,TGTGCCAGCAGCGTGCGGACTAGCGGGGGTAATGAGCAGTTCTTC
TRBJ2-7,TRBD2,TRBV5-8,once,CASSLAGGRYEQYF,TGTGCCAGCAGCTTGGCCGGCGGGAGATACGAGCAGTACTTC
TRBJ2-7,-,TRBV6-5,-,CASSYDLAGVPLEQYF,TGTGCCAGCAGTTACGATTTGGCAGGGGTCCCTTTGGAGCAGTACTTC
TRBJ2-3,-,TRBV5-1,-,CASSQTGIPMSTQYF,TGCGCCAGCAGCCAAACAGGGATCCCCATGAGTACGCAGTATTTT
TRBJ2-5,TRBD1,TRBV6-6,once,CASSQKRTGKETQYF,TGTGCCAGCAGTCAAAAACGGACAGGGAAAGAGACCCAGTACTTC
TRBJ2-5,-,TRBV4-1,-,CASSQGSRTFQETQYF,TGCGCCAGCAGCCAAGGGAGCAGGACTTTCCAAGAGACCCAGTACTTC
TRBJ2-3,TRBD2,TRBV6-4,-,CASSFSGSLGTDTQYF,TGTGCCAGCAGCTTTAGCGGGAGCCTTGGTACAGATACGCAGTATTTT
TRBJ1-2,-,TRBV19,-,CASSISGGGNYGYTF,TGTGCCAGTAGTATTTCCGGCGGAGGGAACTATGGCTACACCTTC
TRBJ2-3,-,TRBV2,-,CASTSTPSTDTQYF,TGTGCCAGCACTAGCACACCTAGCACAGATACGCAGTATTTT
TRBJ1-5,-,TRBV2,-,CASRGDARGQPQHF,TGTGCCAGCAGGGGAGACGCCAGGGGTCAGCCCCAGCATTTT